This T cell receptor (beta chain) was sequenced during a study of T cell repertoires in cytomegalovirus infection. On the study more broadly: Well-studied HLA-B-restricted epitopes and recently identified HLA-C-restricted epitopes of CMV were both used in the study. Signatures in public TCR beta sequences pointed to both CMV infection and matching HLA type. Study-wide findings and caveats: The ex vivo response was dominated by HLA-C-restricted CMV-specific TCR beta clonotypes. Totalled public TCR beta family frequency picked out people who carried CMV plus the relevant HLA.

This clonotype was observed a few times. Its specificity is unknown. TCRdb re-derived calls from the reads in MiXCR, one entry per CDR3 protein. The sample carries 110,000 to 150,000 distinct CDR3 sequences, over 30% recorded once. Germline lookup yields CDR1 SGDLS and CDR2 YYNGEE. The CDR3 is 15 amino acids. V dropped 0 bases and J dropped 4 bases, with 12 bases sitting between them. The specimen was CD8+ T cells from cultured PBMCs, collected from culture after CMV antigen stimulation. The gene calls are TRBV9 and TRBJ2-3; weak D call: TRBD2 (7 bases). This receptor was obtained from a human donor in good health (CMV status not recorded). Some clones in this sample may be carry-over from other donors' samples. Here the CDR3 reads CASSVDRGAADTQYF. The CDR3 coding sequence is TGTGCCAGCAGCGTAGATCGGGGGGCGGCAGATACGCAGTATTTT.